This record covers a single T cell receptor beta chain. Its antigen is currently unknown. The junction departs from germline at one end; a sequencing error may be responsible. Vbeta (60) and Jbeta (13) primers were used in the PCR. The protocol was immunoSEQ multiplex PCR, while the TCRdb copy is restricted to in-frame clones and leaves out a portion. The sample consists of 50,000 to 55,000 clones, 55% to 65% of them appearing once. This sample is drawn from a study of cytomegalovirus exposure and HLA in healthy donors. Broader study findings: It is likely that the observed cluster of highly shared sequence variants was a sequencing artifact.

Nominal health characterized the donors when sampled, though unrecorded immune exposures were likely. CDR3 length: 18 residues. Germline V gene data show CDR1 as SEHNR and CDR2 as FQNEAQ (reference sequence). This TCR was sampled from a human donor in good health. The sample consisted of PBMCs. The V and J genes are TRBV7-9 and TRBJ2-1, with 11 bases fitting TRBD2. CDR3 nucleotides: TGTTCCAGCAGCTTAAGGGCTAGCGGGGGGCCACAGAACAATGAGCAGTTCTTC. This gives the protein CSSSLRASGGPQNNEQFF.